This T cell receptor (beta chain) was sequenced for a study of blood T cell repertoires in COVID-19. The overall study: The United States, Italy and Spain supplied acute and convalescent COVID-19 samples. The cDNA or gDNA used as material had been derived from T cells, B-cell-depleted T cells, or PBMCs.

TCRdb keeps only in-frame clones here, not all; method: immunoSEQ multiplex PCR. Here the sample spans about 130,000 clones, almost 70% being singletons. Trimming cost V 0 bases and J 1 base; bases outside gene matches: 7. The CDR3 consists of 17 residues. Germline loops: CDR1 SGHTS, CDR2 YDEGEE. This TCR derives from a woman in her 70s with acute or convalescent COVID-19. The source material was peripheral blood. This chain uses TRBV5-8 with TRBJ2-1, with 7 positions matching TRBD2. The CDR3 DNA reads TGTGCCAGCAGCTTGGCCACAACTAGCGTTTCCTACAATGAGCAGTTCTTC. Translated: CASSLATTSVSYNEQFF.